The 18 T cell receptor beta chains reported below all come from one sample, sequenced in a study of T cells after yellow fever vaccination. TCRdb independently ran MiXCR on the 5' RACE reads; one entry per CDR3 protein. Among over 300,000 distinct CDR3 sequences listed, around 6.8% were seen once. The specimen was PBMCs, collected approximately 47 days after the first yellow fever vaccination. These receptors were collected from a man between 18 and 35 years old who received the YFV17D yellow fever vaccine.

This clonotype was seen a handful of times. CDR3 bases: TGCAGTGCTAGTCTTAGCTCCTACGAGCAGTACTTC. Protein sequence: CSASLSSYEQYF. The V call is TRBV20-1, the J call TRBJ2-7; D is unclear. Deletions cut 3 bases from V and 0 bases from J, with 6 bases between. Germline loops: CDR1 DFQATT, CDR2 SNEGSKA (reference sequence). CDR3 length equals 12 residues.

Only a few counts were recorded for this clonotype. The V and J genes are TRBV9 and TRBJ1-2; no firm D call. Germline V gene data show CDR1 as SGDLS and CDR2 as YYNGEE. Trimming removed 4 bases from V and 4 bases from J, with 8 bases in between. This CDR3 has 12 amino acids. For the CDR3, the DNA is TGTGCCAGCAGCTTCGCACTCTATGGCTACACCTTC. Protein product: CASSFALYGYTF.

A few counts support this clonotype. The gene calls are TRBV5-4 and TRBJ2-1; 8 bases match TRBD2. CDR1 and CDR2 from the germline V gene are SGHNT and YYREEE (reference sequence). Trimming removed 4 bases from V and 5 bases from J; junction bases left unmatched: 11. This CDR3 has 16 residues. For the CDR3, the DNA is TGTGCCAGCAGCCTAGCGGGTACGGAACCCAACAATGAGCAGTTCTTC. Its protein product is CASSLAGTEPNNEQFF.

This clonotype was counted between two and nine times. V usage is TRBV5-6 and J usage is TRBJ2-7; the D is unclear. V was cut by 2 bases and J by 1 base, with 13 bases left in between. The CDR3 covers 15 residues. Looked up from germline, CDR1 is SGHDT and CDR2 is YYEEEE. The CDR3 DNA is TGTGCCAGCAGCTTACCGCCAGGAGCATCCTACGAGCAGTACGTC. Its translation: CASSLPPGASYEQYV.

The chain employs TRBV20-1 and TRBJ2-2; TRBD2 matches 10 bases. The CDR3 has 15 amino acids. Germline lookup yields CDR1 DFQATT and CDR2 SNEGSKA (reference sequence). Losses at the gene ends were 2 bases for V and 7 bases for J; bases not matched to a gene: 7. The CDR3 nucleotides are TGCAGTGCTAGATCCCCTAGCGGGGGCGGCGGGGAGCTGTTTTTT. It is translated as CSARSPSGGGGELFF.

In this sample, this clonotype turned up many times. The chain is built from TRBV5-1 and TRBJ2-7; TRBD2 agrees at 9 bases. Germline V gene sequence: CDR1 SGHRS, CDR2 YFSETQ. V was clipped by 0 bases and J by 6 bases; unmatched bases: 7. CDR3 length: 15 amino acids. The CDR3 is CASSLVLAGALEQYF. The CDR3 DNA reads TGCGCCAGCAGCTTGGTACTAGCGGGTGCACTCGAGCAGTACTTC.

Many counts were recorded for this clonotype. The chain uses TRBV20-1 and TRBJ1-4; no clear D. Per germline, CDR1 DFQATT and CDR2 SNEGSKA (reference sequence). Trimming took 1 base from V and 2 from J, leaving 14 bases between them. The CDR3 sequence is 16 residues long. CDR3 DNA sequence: TGCAGTGCTAGAGGGACCTGGGGAGCGACTAATGAAAAACTGTTTTTT. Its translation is CSARGTWGATNEKLFF.

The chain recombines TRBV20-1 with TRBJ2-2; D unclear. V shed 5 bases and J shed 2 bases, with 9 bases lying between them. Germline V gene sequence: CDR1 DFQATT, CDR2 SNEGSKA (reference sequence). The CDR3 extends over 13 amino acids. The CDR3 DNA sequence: TGCAGTGCTCTGACCTCCAACACCGGGGAGCTGTTTTTT. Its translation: CSALTSNTGELFF.

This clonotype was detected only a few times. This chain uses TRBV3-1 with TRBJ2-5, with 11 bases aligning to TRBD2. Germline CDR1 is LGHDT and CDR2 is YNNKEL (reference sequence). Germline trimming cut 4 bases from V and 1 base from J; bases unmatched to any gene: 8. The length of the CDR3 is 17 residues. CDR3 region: CASSPDRLAGSQETQYF. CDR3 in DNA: TGTGCCAGCAGCCCCGACAGACTAGCGGGGAGCCAAGAGACCCAGTACTTC.

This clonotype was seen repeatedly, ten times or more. The CDR3 spells CAANEQFF. The CDR3 region has the DNA TGTGCAGCTAATGAGCAGTTCTTC. The chain combines TRBV5-4 with TRBJ2-1; D is unclear. Germline lookup yields CDR1 SGHNT and CDR2 YYREEE (reference sequence). The length of the CDR3 is 8 residues. The entire variable domain, with the rest obtained from reference TRBV5-4 and TRBJ2-1, is as follows: ETGVTQSPTHLIKTRGQQVTLRCSSQSGHNTVSWYQQALGQGPQFIFQYYREEENGRGNFPPRFSGLQFPNYSSELNVNALELDDSALYLCAANEQFFGPGTRLTVL.

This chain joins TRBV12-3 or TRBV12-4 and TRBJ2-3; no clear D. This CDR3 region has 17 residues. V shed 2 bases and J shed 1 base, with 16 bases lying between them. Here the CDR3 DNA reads TGTGCCAGCAGTTTAAGTCGAGACCTTCAGGGCACAGATACGCAGTATTTT. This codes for CASSLSRDLQGTDTQYF.

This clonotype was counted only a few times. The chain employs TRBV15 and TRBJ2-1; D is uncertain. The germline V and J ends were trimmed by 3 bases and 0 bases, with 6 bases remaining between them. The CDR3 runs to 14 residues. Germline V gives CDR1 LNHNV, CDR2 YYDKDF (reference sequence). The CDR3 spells CATSSQSSYNEQFF. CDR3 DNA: TGTGCCACCAGCAGTCAGAGCTCCTACAATGAGCAGTTCTTC. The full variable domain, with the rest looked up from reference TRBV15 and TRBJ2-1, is DAMVIQNPRYQVTQFGKPVTLSCSQTLNHNVMYWYQQKSSQAPKLLFHYYDKDFNNEADTPDNFQSRRPNTSFCFLDIRSPGLGDTAMYLCATSSQSSYNEQFFGPGTRLTVL.

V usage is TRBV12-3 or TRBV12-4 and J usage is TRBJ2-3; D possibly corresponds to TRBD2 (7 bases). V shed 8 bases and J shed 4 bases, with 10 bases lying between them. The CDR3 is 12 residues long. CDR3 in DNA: TGTGCCAGCGGGGGGGCCCCAGATACGCAGTATTTT. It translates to CASGGAPDTQYF.

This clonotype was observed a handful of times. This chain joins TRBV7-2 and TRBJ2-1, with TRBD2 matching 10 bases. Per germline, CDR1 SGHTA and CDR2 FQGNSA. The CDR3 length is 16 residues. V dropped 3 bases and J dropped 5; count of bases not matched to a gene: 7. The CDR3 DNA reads TGTGCCAGCAGCTTTACTAGCGGGAATACGAACAATGAGCAGTTCTTC. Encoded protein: CASSFTSGNTNNEQFF. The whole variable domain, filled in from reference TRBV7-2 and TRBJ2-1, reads GAGVSQSPSNKVTEKGKDVELRCDPISGHTALYWYRQSLGQGLEFLIYFQGNSAPDKSGLPSDRFSAERTGGSVSTLTIQRTQQEDSAVYLCASSFTSGNTNNEQFFGPGTRLTVL.

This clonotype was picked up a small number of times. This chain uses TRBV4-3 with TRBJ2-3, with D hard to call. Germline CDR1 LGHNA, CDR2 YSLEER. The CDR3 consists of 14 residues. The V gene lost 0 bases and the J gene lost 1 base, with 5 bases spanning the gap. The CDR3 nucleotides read TGCGCCAGCAGCCAAGAGTTCCGCACAGATACGCAGTATTTT. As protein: CASSQEFRTDTQYF.

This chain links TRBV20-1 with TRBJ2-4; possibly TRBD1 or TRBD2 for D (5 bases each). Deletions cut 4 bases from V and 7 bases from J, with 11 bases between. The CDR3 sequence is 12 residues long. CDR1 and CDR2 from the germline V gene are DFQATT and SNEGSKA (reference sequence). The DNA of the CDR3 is TGCAGTGCTAATGAGGGGATGAACATTCAGTACTTC. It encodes CSANEGMNIQYF.

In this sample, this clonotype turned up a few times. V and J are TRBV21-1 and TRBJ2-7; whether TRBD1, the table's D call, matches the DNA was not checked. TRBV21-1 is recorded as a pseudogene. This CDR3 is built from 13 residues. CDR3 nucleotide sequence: TGTGCCAGCAGCAACAACAGGGCCAGGGCGCAGTACGTC. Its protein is CASSNNRARAQYV.

The CDR3 sequence is CSAPTGGNSYEQYV. Written as DNA, the CDR3 is TGCAGTGCTCCCACAGGGGGAAACTCCTACGAGCAGTACGTC. The rearrangement joins TRBV20-1 to TRBJ2-7, with 8 positions matching TRBD1. There are 14 residues in the CDR3. The germline V gene has CDR1 DFQATT and CDR2 SNEGSKA (reference sequence). The J segment lost 0 bases and the V segment lost 5 bases, leaving 6 bases of the junction unmatched.